Below are 21 T cell receptor beta chains sequenced from a single sample in a study of shared T cell receptors in the human thymus. Profiled with immunoSEQ multiplex PCR; TCRdb holds only in-frame clones, not every one. Among fewer than 700,000 clones listed, over 75% were seen once. In addition, the sample was reused for a study of human thymus T cells.

Sequencing was carried out using thymocytes. Source of these receptors: a boy in the first two years of life with a congenital heart defect.

V usage is TRBV11-2 and J usage is TRBJ2-5, with D perhaps matching TRBD1 (6 bases). CDR1 and CDR2 (germline): SGHAT, FQNNGV. The CDR3 has 14 amino acids. Between the trimmed V and J ends, which lost 4 bases and 3 bases, there was a span of 12 bases. CDR3 sequence: CASSYRDGEETQYF. The CDR3 nucleotides are TGTGCCAGCAGCTACAGGGACGGTGAAGAGACCCAGTACTTC.

In its sample, this clone was seen once. J is TRBJ2-5 and V is TRBV28; D possibly corresponds to TRBD2 (6 bases). V was clipped by 7 bases and J by 3 bases, with 15 bases between them. The CDR3 totals 14 residues. Looked up from germline, CDR1 is MDHEN and CDR2 is SYDVKM. In nucleotides, the CDR3 is TGTGCCAGCACGCCCCTCGGAGGGAAAGAGACCCAGTACTTC. It yields the protein CASTPLGGKETQYF.

V and J are TRBV4-1 and TRBJ2-5; TRBD2 is a possible D gene (5 bases). The CDR3 runs to 20 residues. CDR1 is MGHRA, CDR2 YSYEKL, per germline. The V end was cut by 0 bases, the J end by 9 bases, with 32 bases between. CDR3 residues: CASSQDRGRVSLPPYKAQYF. The CDR3 bases are TGCGCCAGCAGCCAAGATCGAGGGCGTGTTTCCCTACCTCCGTATAAGGCCCAGTACTTC.

This chain uses TRBV15 with TRBJ2-1; 8 nucleotides line up with TRBD2. The CDR3 runs 15 residues. Unmatched junction bases numbered 4, after V lost 5 bases and J lost 1 base. Germline V CDR1 and CDR2: LNHNV, YYDKDF (reference sequence). CDR3 protein: CATSYREGSYNEQFF. The CDR3 nucleotides are TGTGCCACCAGCTATCGGGAGGGGTCCTACAATGAGCAGTTCTTC.

The chain combines TRBV28 with TRBJ1-5, with TRBD1 matching over 7 bases. The trim removed 3 bases at V and 5 bases at J, leaving 13 bases unmatched. This CDR3 comprises 17 residues. CDR1 MDHEN and CDR2 SYDVKM come from the germline V gene. The CDR3 here is CASSFRPTGDGDQPQHF. The CDR3 region has the DNA TGTGCCAGCAGTTTTCGGCCCACAGGGGATGGGGATCAGCCCCAGCATTTT.

The chain uses TRBV10-1 and TRBJ2-3; TRBD2 agrees at 9 bases. Germline CDR1 WNHNN, CDR2 SYGVQD (reference sequence). Trimming removed 3 bases from V and 3 bases from J; junction bases left unmatched: 4. This CDR3 is built from 15 residues. The CDR3, as DNA: TGCGCCAGCAGTGATCTGCGGGAGGGGACAGATACGCAGTATTTT. Its translation: CASSDLREGTDTQYF.

The chain couples TRBV5-4 to TRBJ2-1, with 16 bases lining up with TRBD2. CDR1 is SGHNT and CDR2 is YYREEE in the germline V gene (reference sequence). The CDR3 is 20 residues long. Unmatched junction bases numbered 11, after V lost 5 bases and J lost 0 bases. CDR3 protein: CASSTSGTSGRGSSYNEQFF. The CDR3 nucleotides read TGTGCCAGCAGTACCTCCGGGACTAGCGGGAGGGGTAGCTCCTACAATGAGCAGTTCTTC.

V and J are TRBV7-2 and TRBJ2-2; the D gene is possibly TRBD2 (6 bases). The CDR3 contains 18 residues. CDR1 and CDR2 (germline): SGHTA, FQGNSA. V was clipped by 2 bases and J by 0 bases, with 16 bases between them. For the CDR3, the DNA is TGTGCCAGCAGCTTACGACCCCGGTCGGGAGCGAACACCGGGGAGCTGTTTTTT. It yields the protein CASSLRPRSGANTGELFF.

The chain has TRBV11-3 and TRBJ2-1, with TRBD1 identical over 9 bases. V gave up 2 bases and J gave up 9 bases; unmatched junction bases: 11. The V gene's germline CDR1 is SGHNT and CDR2 YENEEA. The CDR3 is made up of 16 amino acids. This CDR3 reads CASSLLIDRGLVEQFF. For the CDR3, the DNA is TGTGCCAGCAGCTTACTGATCGACAGGGGGTTAGTTGAGCAGTTCTTC.

Note on this clone: The sample carries other DNA sequences with the same CDR3. This chain connects TRBV5-1 to TRBJ2-5, with D maybe TRBD2 (6 bases). V dropped 0 bases and J dropped 5 bases, with 11 bases sitting between them. The length of the CDR3 is 14 residues. CDR1 and CDR2 (germline): SGHRS, YFSETQ. For the CDR3, the DNA is TGCGCCAGCAGCTTGGCCGGCGGAGGGGAGACCCAGTACTTC. Residues: CASSLAGGGETQYF. Full variable domain (rest looked up from reference TRBV5-1 and TRBJ2-5): KAGVTQTPRYLIKTRGQQVTLSCSPISGHRSVSWYQQTPGQGLQFLFEYFSETQRNKGNFPGRFSGRQFSNSRSEMNVSTLELGDSALYLCASSLAGGGETQYFGPGTRLLVL.

The chain uses TRBV30 and TRBJ2-2; 11 nucleotides line up with TRBD1. Germline loops: CDR1 GTSNPN, CDR2 SVGIG (reference sequence). V shed 0 bases and J 3 bases; nucleotides not matched to a gene: 3. CDR3 length equals 16 residues. CDR3 sequence: CAWSVRGQGDTGELFF. The CDR3 DNA sequence: TGTGCCTGGAGTGTAAGGGGACAGGGGGACACCGGGGAGCTGTTTTTT.

This clone was counted a single time. The chain uses TRBV9 and TRBJ1-1; tentatively, D is TRBD1 (6 bases). Trimming pared 2 bases from V and 1 base from J, leaving 12 bases between. CDR1 SGDLS and CDR2 YYNGEE come from the germline V gene. The CDR3 consists of 15 residues. The CDR3 protein is CASSVVGAANTEAFF. The DNA for the CDR3 is TGTGCCAGCAGCGTCGTGGGGGCCGCGAACACTGAAGCTTTCTTT. Filled out from reference TRBV9 and TRBJ1-1, the complete variable domain reads DSGVTQTPKHLITATGQRVTLRCSPRSGDLSVYWYQQSLDQGLQFLIQYYNGEERAKGNILERFSAQQFPDLHSELNLSSLELGDSALYFCASSVVGAANTEAFFGQGTRLTVV.

This chain uses TRBV29-1 with TRBJ2-3, with D perhaps TRBD1 (5 bases). Germline CDR1 is SQVTM and CDR2 is ANQGSEA. Trimming cost V 6 bases and J 0 bases, with 22 bases left between them. This CDR3 is 17 amino acids long. Here the CDR3 reads CSVLRQWSTPSTDTQYF. The CDR3 nucleotides read TGCAGCGTCTTACGACAGTGGTCAACACCTAGCACAGATACGCAGTATTTT.

The J gene is TRBJ2-7, the V gene TRBV14; 8 bases map to TRBD1. From germline, CDR1 is SGHDN and CDR2 FVKESK. V was pared by 5 bases and J by 5 bases, with 8 bases of the junction left unmatched. This CDR3 is built from 14 residues. The CDR3 region is CASSAGRDRHEQYF. The DNA for the CDR3 is TGTGCCAGCAGCGCGGGACGGGACAGGCACGAGCAGTACTTC.

This clone was counted once. The gene calls are TRBV7-8 and TRBJ2-3; 15 bases match TRBD2. The germline V gene has CDR1 SGHVS and CDR2 FQNEAQ. V lost 4 bases and J lost 0; bases outside the gene matches: 5. CDR3 size: 18 residues. CDR3 sequence: CASSYRTSGRVSTDTQYF. CDR3 in DNA: TGTGCCAGCAGCTACCGGACTAGCGGGAGGGTTAGCACAGATACGCAGTATTTT.

The chain couples TRBV5-1 to TRBJ2-1; D ambiguous. V was cut by 0 bases and J by 2 bases, with 9 bases left in between. CDR1 is SGHRS and CDR2 is YFSETQ in the germline V gene. This CDR3 spans 15 amino acids. CDR3 region: CASSLESRAYNEQFF. Written as DNA, the CDR3 is TGCGCCAGCAGCTTGGAGTCGCGCGCCTACAATGAGCAGTTCTTC.

The V gene is TRBV28, the J gene TRBJ2-1, with TRBD2 matching over 7 bases. The CDR3 contains 15 residues. Germline CDR1 MDHEN, CDR2 SYDVKM. After removal of 2 bases from V and 8 bases from J, the junction contained 9 bases not matched to a gene. CDR3 amino acids: CASSLGGLREYEQFF. Here the CDR3 DNA reads TGTGCCAGCAGTTTAGGTGGGTTGCGGGAGTATGAGCAGTTCTTC.

The DNA for the CDR3 is TGCGCCAGCAGCCAAGATTTACAGGGCAATGCCTACGAGCAGTACTTC. It translates to CASSQDLQGNAYEQYF. The chain couples TRBV4-3 to TRBJ2-7; D is possibly TRBD1 (6 bases). CDR1 is LGHNA, CDR2 YSLEER, per germline. The V and J ends lost 0 bases and 2 bases respectively, with 14 bases between them. The CDR3 extends over 16 amino acids.

The chain carries TRBV5-1 and TRBJ2-5, with 12 bases aligning to TRBD2. There are 18 residues in the CDR3. V shed 0 bases, J shed 6 bases, and the junction held 12 bases outside the gene matches. Per germline, CDR1 SGHRS and CDR2 YFSETQ. The chain's CDR3 is CASSLGRLAGGPNKTQYF. The DNA for the CDR3 is TGCGCCAGCAGCTTGGGCAGGCTAGCGGGAGGGCCGAATAAGACCCAGTACTTC.

The V and J genes are TRBV27 and TRBJ2-6; possible D gene TRBD1, 6 bases. The germline V gene encodes CDR1 MNHEY and CDR2 SMNVEV (reference sequence). The germline V and J ends were trimmed by 6 bases and 0 bases, with 12 bases remaining between them. The CDR3 totals 16 residues. The CDR3 loop is CASSITGSSGANVLTF. As DNA, the CDR3 is TGTGCCAGCAGCATTACAGGGAGCTCTGGGGCCAACGTCCTGACTTTC. The full variable domain, its missing parts supplied by reference TRBV27 and TRBJ2-6, is EAQVTQNPRYLITVTGKKLTVTCSQNMNHEYMSWYRQDPGLGLRQIYYSMNVEVTDKGDVPEGYKVSRKEKRNFPLILESPSPNQTSLYFCASSITGSSGANVLTFGAGSRLTVL.

The chain recombines TRBV4-3 with TRBJ2-1, with 11 bases that match TRBD2. J lost 9 bases, V lost 1 base, and 5 bases had no gene match. The germline gives CDR1 LGHNA, CDR2 YSLEER. The CDR3 is 15 amino acids. This CDR3 is CASSQAVLAGGEQFF. The CDR3 DNA sequence: TGCGCCAGCAGCCAAGCGGTCCTAGCGGGGGGTGAGCAGTTCTTC.